Sequencing of this T cell receptor (beta chain) was carried out in a study of identical twins. TCRdb re-called the 5' RACE reads with MiXCR, one entry per CDR3 protein. The sample includes 310,000 or so distinct CDR3 sequences, under 9.5% of them seen just once. As concerns this clonotype: Its target is unknown.

Germline CDR1 is LGHDT and CDR2 is YNNKEL (reference sequence). V gave up 4 bases and J gave up 0 bases, with 13 bases separating them. The CDR3 contains 17 residues. Whole-study findings and limits: Monozygotic twin pairs showed more out-of-frame TCR alpha sharing than models estimated.

These same records also appear under a second study, on yellow fever vaccine responses in identical twins. That source notes: Twins reportedly appeared to share part of their vaccine T cell response while keeping part individual.

The clonotype was recovered from a woman between 18 and 30 years old in good health. V gene TRBV3-1 combines with J gene TRBJ2-6, with unresolved D. Specimen: memory (CD45RO+) T cells sorted from blood. DNA of the CDR3: TGTGCCAGCAGCCCTCTATCACCGATCTCTGGGGCCAACGTCCTGACTTTC. This codes for CASSPLSPISGANVLTF.